This is a list of T cell receptor beta chains from one sample in a study of cytomegalovirus exposure and HLA in healthy donors. This table comes from immunoSEQ multiplex PCR, and its TCRdb copy is limited to in-frame clones, with some not included. The repertoire consists of 80,000 to 100,000 clones, with around nine tenths occurring once and the leading ten covering 3% to 4.5%. Sequencing was done on a sample of PBMCs. Receptor source: a woman aged 25 to 45 in good health and CMV-seronegative. Both conserved end residues are trimmed from each CDR3. Each record gives: V gene, CDR3 protein.

TRBV27 | ASSPPRAGGEKNYGYT
TRBV9 | ASSVGGQGAF
TRBV19 | ASSKRRGSEDEQY
TRBV4-3 | ASSQSLSSYNEQF
TRBV9 | ASSVYTSGRSYNEQF
TRBV28 | ASSLLNYNEQF
TRBV6-1 | ASSELTGTMRTQY
TRBV11-2 | ASSLGPENTEAF
TRBV4-3 | ASSPIRPSGDGSYNEQF
TRBV18 | ASSLYRGTNTEAF
TRBV4-3 | ASSPGTGRGAF
TRBV7-9 | ASSSGGFVSYEQY
TRBV5-1 | ASSLTPGQGSYEQY
TRBV14 | ASSQEGLGNRGAGEQY
TRBV5-1 | ASSLSDTGELF
TRBV7-9 | ASSSGQGLGGYT
TRBV5-1 | ASSLGGLRGRSYGYT
TRBV27 | ASSSMGLAGETQY
TRBV21-1 | ASRLRTGGHEQY
TRBV7-6 | ASSSTGYNQPQH
TRBV7-2 | ASSPGYGYT
TRBV4-1 | ASSQGQVPRQPQH